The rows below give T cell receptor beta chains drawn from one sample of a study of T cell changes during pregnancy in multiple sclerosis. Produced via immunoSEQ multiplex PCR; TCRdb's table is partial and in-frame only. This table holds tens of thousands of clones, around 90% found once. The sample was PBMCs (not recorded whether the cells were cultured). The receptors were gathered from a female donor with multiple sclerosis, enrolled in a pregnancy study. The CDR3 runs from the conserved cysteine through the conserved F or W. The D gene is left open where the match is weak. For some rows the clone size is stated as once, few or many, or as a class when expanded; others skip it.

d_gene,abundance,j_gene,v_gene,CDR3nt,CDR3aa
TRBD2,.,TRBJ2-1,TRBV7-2,TGTGCCAGCAGCTCCCGACTAGCGCAGAATGAGCAGTTCTTC,CASSSRLAQNEQFF
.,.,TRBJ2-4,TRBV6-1,TGTGCCAGCAGTGAAGTGGTTTCGAATAAAAACATTCAGTACTTC,CASSEVVSNKNIQYF
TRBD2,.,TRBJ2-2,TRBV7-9,TGTGCCAGCAGCAAGACGGGGGGGTCCCCGAACACCGGGGAGCTGTTTTTT,CASSKTGGSPNTGELFF
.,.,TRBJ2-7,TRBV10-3,TGTGCCATCACGTCTGACAGGTCCTACGAGCAGTACTTC,CAITSDRSYEQYF
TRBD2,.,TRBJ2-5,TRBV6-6,TGTGCCAGCCGGGGAGGGAGTACGGAGACCCAGTACTTC,CASRGGSTETQYF
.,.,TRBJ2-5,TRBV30,TGTGCCCGTTCCGGGACCTCTTCCGGGACCCAGTACTTC,CARSGTSSGTQYF
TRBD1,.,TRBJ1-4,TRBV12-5,TGTGCTACCTCGGCGAGGGACAGCCAAACTGAAAAACTGTTTTTT,CATSARDSQTEKLFF
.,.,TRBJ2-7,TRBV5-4,TGTGCCAGCAGCTTGGGGGTCGGTGGGAGCGAGCAGTACTTC,CASSLGVGGSEQYF
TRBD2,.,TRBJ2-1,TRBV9,TGTGCCAGCAGCCCCCGGGGGGAAAGAGACAATGAGCAGTTCTTC,CASSPRGERDNEQFF
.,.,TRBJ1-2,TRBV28,TGTGCCAGCAGCTCAGAGTCTGGCTACACCTTC,CASSSESGYTF
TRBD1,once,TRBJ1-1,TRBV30,TGTGCCTGGAGTCCAACGGGCAGGGGGAGAACTGAAGCTTTCTTT,CAWSPTGRGRTEAFF
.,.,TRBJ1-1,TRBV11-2,TGTGCCAGCAGCGGGCGGTCCGACAGTATCATGAACACTGAAGCTTTCTTT,CASSGRSDSIMNTEAFF
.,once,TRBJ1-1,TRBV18,TGTGCCAGCTCACCAGGGGCTCGGACTGAAGCTTTCTTT,CASSPGARTEAFF
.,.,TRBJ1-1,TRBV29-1,TGCAGCGTTGAAATCCAGGGTAGGGGAGCTTTCTTT,CSVEIQGRGAFF
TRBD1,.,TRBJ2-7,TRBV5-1,TGCGCCAGCAGCCGGGGGACAGGGGACTACGAGCAGTACTTC,CASSRGTGDYEQYF
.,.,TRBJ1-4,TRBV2,TGTGCCAGCAGTGAATCCCTTGCACTCTCAACTAATGAAAAACTGTTTTTT,CASSESLALSTNEKLFF
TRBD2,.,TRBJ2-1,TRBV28,TGTGCCAGCAGTTTTATTGGCCTAGGCGGGAGGGAAGATCTGAGCTCCTACAATGAGCAGTTCTTC,CASSFIGLGGREDLSSYNEQFF
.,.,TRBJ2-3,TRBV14,TGTGCCAGCAGCCAAGATCGGGTCCCGGAGGGGGATACGCAGTATTTT,CASSQDRVPEGDTQYF
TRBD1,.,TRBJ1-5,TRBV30,TGTGCCTGGAGTTCCCCGGACAGGGGGCCGGGTCAGCCCCAGCATTTT,CAWSSPDRGPGQPQHF
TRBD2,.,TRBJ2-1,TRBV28,TGTGCCAGCAGTCGCACCGGGACTAGCGGGGGGAGCTCCTACAATGAGCAGTTCTTC,CASSRTGTSGGSSYNEQFF
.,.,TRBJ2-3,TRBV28,TGTGCCAGCAGTTCTATAGGGGGAGGCGGCGTCCCCCCAGATACGCAGTATTTT,CASSSIGGGGVPPDTQYF
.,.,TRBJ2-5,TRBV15,TGTGCCACCAGCAGAGATCGATGGCGAACCGGTGAACAAGAGACCCAGTACTTC,CATSRDRWRTGEQETQYF
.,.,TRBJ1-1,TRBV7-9,TGTGCCCCCCGGACCCGAACCGGAGAACCTGAAGCTTTCTTT,CAPRTRTGEPEAFF
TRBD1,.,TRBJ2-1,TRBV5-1,TGCGCCAGCAGCCTGGGACAGGTCGACAATGAGCAGTTCTTC,CASSLGQVDNEQFF
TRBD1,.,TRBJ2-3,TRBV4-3,TGCGCCAGCAGCCAAGGGACAGGGAACCCAGATACGCAGTATTTT,CASSQGTGNPDTQYF